The clone carrying this T cell receptor beta chain appeared many times. Its specificity is not known. CDR3 size: 18 residues. Germline trimming cut 0 bases from V and 1 base from J; bases unmatched to any gene: 7. Germline V gene data show CDR1 as SEHNR and CDR2 as FQNEAQ (reference sequence). This record belongs to a study of regulatory T cells in long-lasting Graves disease. Study details: Graves' patients who were just diagnosed had used antithyroid drugs for under 3 months. Study-level findings and limits: Newly diagnosed disease favored TRBV20-1 and TRBJ2-1 over persistent disease. Less diverse TCR repertoires were seen in persistent Graves' patients than in newly diagnosed ones.

As for time point: newly diagnosed GD, antithyroid drugs for less than 3 months. Researchers made the TCR library from RNA that was extracted from PBMCs. CDR3-region Arm-PCR and iRepertoire HTBI primers produced the TCR beta libraries. Each CDR3 protein is one row after TCRdb ran MiXCR on the multiplex PCR reads. Among about 400,000 distinct CDR3 sequences listed, about a sixth were seen once. The rearrangement links TRBV7-9 to TRBJ2-1; 9 bases map to TRBD2. This material consisted of peripheral blood mononuclear cells (PBMCs), taken at new diagnosis, from a patient treated with antithyroid drugs. This receptor was taken from a female donor with Graves disease. The CDR3 region has the DNA TGTGCCAGCAGCTTAGCGCGAGGGCTAGCGGGGTCCTACAATGAGCAGTTCTTC. Translated: CASSLARGLAGSYNEQFF.